This TCR beta chain was captured by sequencing in a study of T-cell reconstitution after alpha-beta-depleted transplantation in children. Study-level results: T-cell counts and diversity were attributed mostly to newly produced T cells one year after transplant. The high TCRbeta diversity at day 60 in some patients came from surviving recipient T cells and thymic progenitors.

About this clonotype itself: Its antigen remains unidentified.

This CDR3 comprises 14 residues. V trimming: 6 bases; J trimming: 4 bases; junction bases outside the gene matches: 6. Unique molecular identifiers were used to barcode this TCRbeta library. Each CDR3 protein gets one entry after TCRdb re-called the PCR reads with MiXCR. The sample lists almost 600,000 distinct CDR3 sequences, around 27% seen once, with 30% to 40% in the top ten. This chain uses TRBV12-3 or TRBV12-4 with TRBJ2-3, with 8 bases matching TRBD2. The source was PBMCs, collected before TCRalphabeta/CD19-depleted stem cell transplant. The receptor's source is a boy under three years old with Wiskott-Aldrich syndrome, due to receive a stem cell transplant. This chain's CDR3 is CASRFSGSADTQYF. In DNA form, the CDR3 reads TGTGCCAGCAGGTTCAGCGGGAGTGCAGATACGCAGTATTTT.